A selection of T cell receptor beta chains follows, all from one sample in a study of T cells after yellow fever vaccination. TCRdb redid the calling of the 5' RACE reads with MiXCR, one entry per CDR3 protein. Of around 320,000 distinct CDR3 sequences in the sample, approximately 4.5% were seen once. The sample consisted of PBMCs, taken 15 days after the yellow fever booster vaccination. The receptor set was obtained from a man between 18 and 29 years old who received the YFV17D yellow fever vaccine. Both conserved end residues are part of each CDR3. D genes are given only for firm matches. Not all rows give a size; the values are once, few, many and, for expanded clones, a class.

v_call,j_call,clone_size,d_call,cdr3_nt,cdr3_aa
TRBV4-3,TRBJ2-3,-,-,TGCGCCAGCAGCCAAGGTCGGGCTGGCTTGAATACGCAGTATTTT,CASSQGRAGLNTQYF
TRBV6-1,TRBJ2-3,many,-,TGTGCCAGCAGTGTGGTCGCAGATACGCAGTATTTT,CASSVVADTQYF
TRBV12-3/TRBV12-4,TRBJ1-2,many,-,TGTGCCAGCAGTTTCGGGGAAACCTATGGCTACACCTTC,CASSFGETYGYTF
TRBV10-3,TRBJ2-7,many,-,TGTGCCATCAGCCGGAGCTACGAGCAGTACTTC,CAISRSYEQYF
TRBV6-5,TRBJ1-5,many,TRBD1,TGTGCCAGCAGCTCGACAGGGAACGAACAGCCCCAGCATTTT,CASSSTGNEQPQHF
TRBV20-1,TRBJ2-5,-,-,TGCAGTGCTAGAGTTACAAGGACCCAGTACTTC,CSARVTRTQYF
TRBV29-1,TRBJ1-1,few,-,TGCAGCGTCGGACGTCCGGCAGGAGGTGAAGCTTTCTTT,CSVGRPAGGEAFF
TRBV7-2,TRBJ1-1,many,-,TGTGCCAGCAGCTTATATGAGAAGAACACTGAAGCTTTCTTT,CASSLYEKNTEAFF
TRBV19,TRBJ1-1,-,-,TGTGCCAGTAGCCAAACCACGGGACAATTTCGTAAGACTGAAGCTTTCTTT,CASSQTTGQFRKTEAFF
TRBV5-1,TRBJ2-4,few,TRBD1,TGCGCCAGCAGCCCCGGACAGGGGGGCATTCAGTACTTC,CASSPGQGGIQYF
TRBV7-9,TRBJ1-3,-,TRBD1,TGTGCCAGCAGCTTGGGACAGGCGTTGAATGGAAACACCATATATTTT,CASSLGQALNGNTIYF
TRBV20-1,TRBJ1-1,many,-,TGCAGCCTCTCGGGGCGTGGTGAAGCTTTCTTT,CSLSGRGEAFF
TRBV6-2/TRBV6-3,TRBJ1-2,-,-,TGTGCCAGCAGTTACTCCGGACAACTTGGCTACACCTTC,CASSYSGQLGYTF
TRBV29-1,TRBJ2-3,many,-,TGCAGCGTTGAGGCAGCTGGGCCAGATACGCAGTATTTT,CSVEAAGPDTQYF
TRBV6-6,TRBJ1-1,few,TRBD1,TGTGCCAGCAGTTACCCGGGGGACAGGAACACTGAAGCTTTCTTT,CASSYPGDRNTEAFF
TRBV3-1,TRBJ2-5,-,TRBD2,TGTGCCAGCAGCCCAGTCCAGCGGGGGATGAAGACCCAGTACTTC,CASSPVQRGMKTQYF
TRBV11-2,TRBJ2-2,-,-,TGTGCCAGCAGCTTAGTTCGGTACACCGGGGAGCTGTTTTTT,CASSLVRYTGELFF
TRBV4-1,TRBJ1-6,-,TRBD1,TGCGCCAGCAGCCAAGATCAAGGGGGCATATCCTATAATTCACCCCTCCACTTT,CASSQDQGGISYNSPLHF
TRBV5-1,TRBJ2-3,-,TRBD2,TGCGCCAGCAGCTTGGTCCAGCGGGGGGCGACAGATACGCAGTATTTT,CASSLVQRGATDTQYF
TRBV4-3,TRBJ2-2,many,TRBD2,TGCGCCAGCAGCTCCCGGACTAGCGGGGGGGCCGGGGAGCTGTTTTTT,CASSSRTSGGAGELFF
TRBV7-2,TRBJ1-4,-,-,TGTGCCAGCCGCGACGGTACAACTAATGAAAAACTGTTTTTT,CASRDGTTNEKLFF
TRBV12-3/TRBV12-4,TRBJ2-2,many,TRBD1,TGTGCCAGCAGCGGACAGGGTAACACCGGGGAGCTGTTTTTT,CASSGQGNTGELFF
TRBV5-1,TRBJ1-2,few,-,TGCGCCAGCAGCTCAACGCCGCGGGGGGCGCAGGGCTACACCTTC,CASSSTPRGAQGYTF
TRBV7-2,TRBJ1-4,few,-,TGTGCCAGCAGCCCTATAGAACAGGGTGATGAAAAACTGTTTTTT,CASSPIEQGDEKLFF
TRBV7-8,TRBJ2-7,many,TRBD1,TGTGCCAGCAGCCCTAGGACAGGCCTAACCTACGAGCAGTACTTC,CASSPRTGLTYEQYF
TRBV6-2/TRBV6-3,TRBJ2-3,many,-,TGTGCCAGCACCTACTCTCTCGATACGCAGTATTTT,CASTYSLDTQYF
TRBV12-3/TRBV12-4,TRBJ2-5,many,-,TGTGCCAGCAGTTCTGCCGGGTATGGGACCCAGTACTTC,CASSSAGYGTQYF
TRBV9,TRBJ2-1,many,TRBD2,TGTGCCAGCAGCGCGACTAGCGGGGCCGGCAATGAGCAGTTCTTC,CASSATSGAGNEQFF
TRBV29-1,TRBJ2-7,few,TRBD2,TGCAGCGTTGAATCGGGGCGGGGGGGCCCTAACGAGCAGTACTTC,CSVESGRGGPNEQYF
TRBV7-2,TRBJ1-2,-,TRBD1,TGTGCCAGCAGCTTATGGACAGGGGGAAACTATGGCTACACCTTC,CASSLWTGGNYGYTF
TRBV6-5,TRBJ2-1,many,TRBD2,TGTGCCAGCAGTTACCCTTGGACTAGCGGGGGGTACAATGAGCAGTTCTTC,CASSYPWTSGGYNEQFF
TRBV27,TRBJ2-6,few,-,TGTGCCACTTCTGGTGGGGTAGGAGGGGCCAACGTCCTGACTTTC,CATSGGVGGANVLTF
TRBV7-8,TRBJ1-3,many,-,TGTGCCAGCAGCCGAATTTTGACAGACTCTGGAAACACCATATATTTT,CASSRILTDSGNTIYF
TRBV5-1,TRBJ1-4,-,-,TGCGCCAGCAGCGAGAATGAAAAACTGTTTTTT,CASSENEKLFF
TRBV7-9,TRBJ1-2,few,-,TGTGCCAGCAGCTTCCCGACGGCCTATGGCTACACCTTC,CASSFPTAYGYTF
TRBV9,TRBJ2-3,many,-,TGTGCCAGCAGCTCGTCCGGGACTAGCACAGATACGCAGTATTTT,CASSSSGTSTDTQYF
TRBV7-9,TRBJ1-6,-,-,TGTGCCAGCAGCATAAGGACGGGGCCTTCACCCCTCCACTTT,CASSIRTGPSPLHF
TRBV11-2,TRBJ2-1,-,TRBD2,TGTGCCAGCAGCCCGACTAGCGGGGTAAAGGATGAGCAGTTCTTC,CASSPTSGVKDEQFF
TRBV7-6,TRBJ2-2,many,-,TGTGCCAGCAGCTTTACGGGGACCGGGGAGCTGTTTTTT,CASSFTGTGELFF
TRBV6-5,TRBJ2-3,-,-,TGTGCCAGCAGTTATCGGGCGAAAGATACGCAGTATTTT,CASSYRAKDTQYF
TRBV28,TRBJ2-5,-,-,TGTGCCAGCAGTTTAAGGGACCGGATTTGGGAGACCCAGTACTTC,CASSLRDRIWETQYF
TRBV20-1,TRBJ1-5,many,-,TGCAGTGCTAGAGAGGGGCCTGGGAGCAATCAGCCCCAGCATTTT,CSAREGPGSNQPQHF
TRBV18,TRBJ1-1,-,-,TGTGCCAGCTCCGAGGAGACGGCCTGGGGGAATGCTGAAGCTTTCTTT,CASSEETAWGNAEAFF
TRBV20-1,TRBJ1-1,many,-,TGCAGTGCTGACGAGGGGACGAACACTGAAGCTTTCTTT,CSADEGTNTEAFF
TRBV29-1,TRBJ1-1,-,-,TGCAGCGTCCGGACCGCGGGCCCGAACACTGAAGCTTTCTTT,CSVRTAGPNTEAFF
TRBV6-1,TRBJ2-2,few,-,TGTGCCAGCAGTGACCAGCCACCCTCGAACACCGGGGAGCTGTTTTTT,CASSDQPPSNTGELFF
TRBV2,TRBJ2-5,few,-,TGTGCCAGCAGGGGTCGTACTGAGACCCAGTACTTC,CASRGRTETQYF
TRBV4-3,TRBJ1-2,many,-,TGCGCCAGCAGCCAGTGGGGTCGGGGCGGTGGCTATGGCTACACCTTC,CASSQWGRGGGYGYTF
TRBV5-1,TRBJ1-4,-,-,TGCGCCAGCAGCGCCGACCTCGCAACTAATGAAAAACTGTTTTTT,CASSADLATNEKLFF
TRBV7-2,TRBJ2-3,-,-,TGTGCCAGCAGCTTAGACTGGACTCCCTCTACGCAGTATTTT,CASSLDWTPSTQYF
TRBV20-1,TRBJ2-3,few,-,TGCAGTCCCCAGGGAAAAAACACAGATACGCAGTATTTT,CSPQGKNTDTQYF
TRBV7-2,TRBJ1-5,many,-,TGTGCCAGCAGCCTAAACTCGCCTCAGCCCCAGCATTTT,CASSLNSPQPQHF
TRBV7-2,TRBJ1-4,many,-,TGTGCCAGCAGCTTAGAACCAGGGAATGAAAAACTGTTTTTT,CASSLEPGNEKLFF
TRBV5-6,TRBJ2-3,few,TRBD1,TGTGCCAGCAGCTCGACAGGGGGGATCACAGATACGCAGTATTTT,CASSSTGGITDTQYF
TRBV5-6,TRBJ1-3,-,-,TGTGCCAGCAGCTTGGGGCCAACTAGTTCTGGAAACACCATATATTTT,CASSLGPTSSGNTIYF